The present entry profiles one TCR beta chain with its context. The antigen remains unidentified. This specimen belongs to a study of CD8 T cells in ankylosing spondylitis. General study results and limits: Ankylosing spondylitis blood appeared to carry a characteristic TCR beta motif of several highly homologous variants. Within matched ankylosing spondylitis synovial fluid, disease-linked clones were reportedly significantly enriched. Earlier studies detected some motif variants in reactive arthritis synovial fluid and blood.

CDR3 length equals 14 residues. Germline V gene sequence: CDR1 SGHAT, CDR2 FQNNGV. V was trimmed by 7 bases and J by 7 bases, leaving 20 bases between them. Generation of TCR beta libraries employed quantitative 5'-RACE incorporating molecular barcodes. TCRdb processed the 5' RACE reads anew with MiXCR; each CDR3 protein has one entry. Here the sample spans some 840,000 distinct CDR3 sequences, 10% to 15% being singletons. The sample was blood, either unsorted or a sorted T cell fraction (not recorded which). The rearrangement joins TRBV11-2 to TRBJ2-7; D is possibly TRBD1 (6 bases). The receptor comes from a male donor with ankylosing spondylitis. The CDR3 DNA follows: TGTGCCAGCACTTCCCTACAGGGATCGGGTGAGCAGTACTTC. Its translation is CASTSLQGSGEQYF.